Below are 3 T cell receptor beta chains sequenced from a single sample in a study of CD8+ T cells in alopecia areata. As the sequencing template, cDNA was produced by extracting RNA and reverse transcribing it. Produced via immunoSEQ multiplex PCR; TCRdb's table is partial and in-frame only. The sample lists 150,000 to 160,000 clones, 40% to 60% seen once, with approximately 19% in the top ten. Specimen: CD8+ T cells sorted from blood, collected at week 0. These receptors all stem from a human donor with alopecia areata.

V is TRBV30 and J is TRBJ1-1; possibly TRBD1 for D (5 bases). This CDR3 has 13 amino acids. Trimming removed 1 base from V and 8 bases from J, with 14 bases in between. Germline V lookup: CDR1 GTSNPN, CDR2 SVGIG (reference sequence). The CDR3 DNA reads TGTGCCTGGAGTGGAGGATCAGGGTTGGAAGCTTTCTTT. This encodes CAWSGGSGLEAFF.

The chain has TRBV27 and TRBJ1-6, with a tentative D call TRBD1 (6 bases). This CDR3 contains 13 residues. The V and J ends lost 6 bases and 9 bases respectively, with 12 bases between them. Germline-derived CDR1 and CDR2 are MNHEY and SMNVEV (reference sequence). Here the CDR3 reads CASSVRGSSPLHF. In nucleotides, the CDR3 is TGTGCCAGCAGCGTCAGGGGTAGTTCACCCCTCCACTTT.

This clone appeared a few times. Sequence at one end of the junction differs from germline and may be a read error. This chain uses TRBV7-9 with TRBJ1-6, with no clear D. From germline, CDR1 is SEHNR and CDR2 FQNEAQ (reference sequence). This CDR3 contains 13 residues. The CDR3 DNA reads as TGCGCCAGCAGCCAATGGACGGAGACACCCCTCCACTTT. Its translation: CASSQWTETPLHF.